This TCR beta chain was sequenced in a study of molecular identifiers for immune sequencing clone quantification. TCRdb processed the PCR reads anew with MiXCR; each CDR3 protein has one entry. The sample includes approximately 500,000 distinct CDR3 sequences, roughly 23% seen only once; the top ten take more than 0.8%. This clonotype was observed at least ten times. The V and J ends lost 2 bases and 2 bases respectively, with 14 bases between them. This CDR3 spans 15 amino acids. Germline CDR1 reads SGHRS; CDR2 reads YFSETQ. This chain uses TRBV5-1 with TRBJ2-7; D may be TRBD1 (6 bases). The sequenced material came from naive CD8+ T cells from blood, with Jurkat cell RNA spiked in. As for subset: FACS-sorted CD8+CD4-CCR7+CD45RA+ naive T cells. The sequence came from a human donor in good health. Some libraries in this study had Jurkat cell RNA spiked in. The CDR3 sequence is CASSLSGTPAYEQYF. CDR3 coding DNA: TGCGCCAGCAGCTTATCCGGGACACCAGCCTACGAGCAGTACTTC.